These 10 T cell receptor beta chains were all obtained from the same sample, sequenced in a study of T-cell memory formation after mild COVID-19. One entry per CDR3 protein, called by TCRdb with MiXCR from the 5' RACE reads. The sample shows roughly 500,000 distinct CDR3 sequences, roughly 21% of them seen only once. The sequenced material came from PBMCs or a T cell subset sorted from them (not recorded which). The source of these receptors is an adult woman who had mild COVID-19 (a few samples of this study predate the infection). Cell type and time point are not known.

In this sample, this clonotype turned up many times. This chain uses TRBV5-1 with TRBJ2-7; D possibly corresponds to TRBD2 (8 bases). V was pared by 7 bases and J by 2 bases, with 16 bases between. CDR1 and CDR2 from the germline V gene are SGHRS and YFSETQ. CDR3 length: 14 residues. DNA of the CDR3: TGCGCCAGCTCTCGGGAGGGACAGACCTACGAGCAGTACTTC. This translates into CASSREGQTYEQYF.

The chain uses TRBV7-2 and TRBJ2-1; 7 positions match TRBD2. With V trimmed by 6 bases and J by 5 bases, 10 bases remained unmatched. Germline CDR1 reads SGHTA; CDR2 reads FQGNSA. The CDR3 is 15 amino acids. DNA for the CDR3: TGTGCCAGCAGTTCCGTCGCGGGAGAGAACAATGAGCAGTTCTTC. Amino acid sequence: CASSSVAGENNEQFF. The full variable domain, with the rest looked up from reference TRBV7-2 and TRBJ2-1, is GAGVSQSPSNKVTEKGKDVELRCDPISGHTALYWYRQSLGQGLEFLIYFQGNSAPDKSGLPSDRFSAERTGGSVSTLTIQRTQQEDSAVYLCASSSVAGENNEQFFGPGTRLTVL.

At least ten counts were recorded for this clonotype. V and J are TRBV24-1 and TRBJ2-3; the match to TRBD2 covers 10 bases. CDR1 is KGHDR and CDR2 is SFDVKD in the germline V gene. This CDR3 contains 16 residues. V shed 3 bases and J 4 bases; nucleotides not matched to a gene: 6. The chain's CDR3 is CATSDASGSAADTQYF. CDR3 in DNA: TGTGCCACCAGTGATGCTAGCGGGAGCGCGGCAGATACGCAGTATTTT.

In DNA, the CDR3 is TGTGCCAGCAGCTTATTGGCAGGGTCTACCTACAATGAGCAGTTCTTC. It encodes CASSLLAGSTYNEQFF. This chain joins TRBV7-3 and TRBJ2-1, with D maybe TRBD1 (5 bases). Per germline, CDR1 SGHTA and CDR2 FQGTGA. V was shortened by 2 bases and J by 2 bases, with 13 bases between the two germline ends. The CDR3 runs to 16 residues.

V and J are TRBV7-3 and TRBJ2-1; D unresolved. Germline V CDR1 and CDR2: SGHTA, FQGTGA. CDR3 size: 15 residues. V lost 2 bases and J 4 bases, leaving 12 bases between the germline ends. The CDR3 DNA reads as TGTGCCAGCAGCTTAGGACCCCCTGCTTACAATGAGCAGTTCTTC. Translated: CASSLGPPAYNEQFF.

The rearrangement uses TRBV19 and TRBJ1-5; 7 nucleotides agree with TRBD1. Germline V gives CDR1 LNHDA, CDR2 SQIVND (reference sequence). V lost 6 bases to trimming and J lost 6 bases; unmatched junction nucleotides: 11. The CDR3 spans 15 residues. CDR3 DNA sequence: TGTGCCAGTAGCTCAGGGACAGCCAAGCGTCAGCCCCAGCATTTT. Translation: CASSSGTAKRQPQHF.

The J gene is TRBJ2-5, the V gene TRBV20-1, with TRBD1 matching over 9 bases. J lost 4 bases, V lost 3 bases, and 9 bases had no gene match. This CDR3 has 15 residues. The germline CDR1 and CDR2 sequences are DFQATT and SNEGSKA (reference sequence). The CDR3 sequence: CSARKQGASSETQYF. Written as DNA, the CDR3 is TGCAGTGCTAGGAAACAGGGGGCTTCTTCAGAGACCCAGTACTTC.

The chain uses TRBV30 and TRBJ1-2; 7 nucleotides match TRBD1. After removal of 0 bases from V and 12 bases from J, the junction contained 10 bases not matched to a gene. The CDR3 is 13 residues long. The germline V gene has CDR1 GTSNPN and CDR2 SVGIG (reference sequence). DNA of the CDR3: TGTGCCTGGAGTGTTATCTTGCAGGGGGAGAACACCTTC. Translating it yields CAWSVILQGENTF. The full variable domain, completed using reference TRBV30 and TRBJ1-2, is SQTIHQWPATLVQPVGSPLSLECTVEGTSNPNLYWYRQAAGRGLQLLFYSVGIGQISSEVPQNLSASRPQDRQFILSSKKLLLSDSGFYLCAWSVILQGENTFGSGTRLTVV.

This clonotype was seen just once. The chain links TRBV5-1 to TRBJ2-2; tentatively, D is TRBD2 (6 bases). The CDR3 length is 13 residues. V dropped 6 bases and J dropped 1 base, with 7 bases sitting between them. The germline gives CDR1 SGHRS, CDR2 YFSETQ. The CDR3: CASNGGNTGELFF. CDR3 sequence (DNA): TGCGCCAGCAACGGGGGGAACACCGGGGAGCTGTTTTTT.

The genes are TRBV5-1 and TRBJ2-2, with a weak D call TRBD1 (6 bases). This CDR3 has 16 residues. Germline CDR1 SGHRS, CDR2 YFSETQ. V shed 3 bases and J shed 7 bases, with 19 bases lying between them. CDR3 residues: CASSSLGGGEGGELFF. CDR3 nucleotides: TGCGCCAGCAGCTCCCTCGGTGGGGGCGAAGGCGGGGAGCTGTTTTTT.